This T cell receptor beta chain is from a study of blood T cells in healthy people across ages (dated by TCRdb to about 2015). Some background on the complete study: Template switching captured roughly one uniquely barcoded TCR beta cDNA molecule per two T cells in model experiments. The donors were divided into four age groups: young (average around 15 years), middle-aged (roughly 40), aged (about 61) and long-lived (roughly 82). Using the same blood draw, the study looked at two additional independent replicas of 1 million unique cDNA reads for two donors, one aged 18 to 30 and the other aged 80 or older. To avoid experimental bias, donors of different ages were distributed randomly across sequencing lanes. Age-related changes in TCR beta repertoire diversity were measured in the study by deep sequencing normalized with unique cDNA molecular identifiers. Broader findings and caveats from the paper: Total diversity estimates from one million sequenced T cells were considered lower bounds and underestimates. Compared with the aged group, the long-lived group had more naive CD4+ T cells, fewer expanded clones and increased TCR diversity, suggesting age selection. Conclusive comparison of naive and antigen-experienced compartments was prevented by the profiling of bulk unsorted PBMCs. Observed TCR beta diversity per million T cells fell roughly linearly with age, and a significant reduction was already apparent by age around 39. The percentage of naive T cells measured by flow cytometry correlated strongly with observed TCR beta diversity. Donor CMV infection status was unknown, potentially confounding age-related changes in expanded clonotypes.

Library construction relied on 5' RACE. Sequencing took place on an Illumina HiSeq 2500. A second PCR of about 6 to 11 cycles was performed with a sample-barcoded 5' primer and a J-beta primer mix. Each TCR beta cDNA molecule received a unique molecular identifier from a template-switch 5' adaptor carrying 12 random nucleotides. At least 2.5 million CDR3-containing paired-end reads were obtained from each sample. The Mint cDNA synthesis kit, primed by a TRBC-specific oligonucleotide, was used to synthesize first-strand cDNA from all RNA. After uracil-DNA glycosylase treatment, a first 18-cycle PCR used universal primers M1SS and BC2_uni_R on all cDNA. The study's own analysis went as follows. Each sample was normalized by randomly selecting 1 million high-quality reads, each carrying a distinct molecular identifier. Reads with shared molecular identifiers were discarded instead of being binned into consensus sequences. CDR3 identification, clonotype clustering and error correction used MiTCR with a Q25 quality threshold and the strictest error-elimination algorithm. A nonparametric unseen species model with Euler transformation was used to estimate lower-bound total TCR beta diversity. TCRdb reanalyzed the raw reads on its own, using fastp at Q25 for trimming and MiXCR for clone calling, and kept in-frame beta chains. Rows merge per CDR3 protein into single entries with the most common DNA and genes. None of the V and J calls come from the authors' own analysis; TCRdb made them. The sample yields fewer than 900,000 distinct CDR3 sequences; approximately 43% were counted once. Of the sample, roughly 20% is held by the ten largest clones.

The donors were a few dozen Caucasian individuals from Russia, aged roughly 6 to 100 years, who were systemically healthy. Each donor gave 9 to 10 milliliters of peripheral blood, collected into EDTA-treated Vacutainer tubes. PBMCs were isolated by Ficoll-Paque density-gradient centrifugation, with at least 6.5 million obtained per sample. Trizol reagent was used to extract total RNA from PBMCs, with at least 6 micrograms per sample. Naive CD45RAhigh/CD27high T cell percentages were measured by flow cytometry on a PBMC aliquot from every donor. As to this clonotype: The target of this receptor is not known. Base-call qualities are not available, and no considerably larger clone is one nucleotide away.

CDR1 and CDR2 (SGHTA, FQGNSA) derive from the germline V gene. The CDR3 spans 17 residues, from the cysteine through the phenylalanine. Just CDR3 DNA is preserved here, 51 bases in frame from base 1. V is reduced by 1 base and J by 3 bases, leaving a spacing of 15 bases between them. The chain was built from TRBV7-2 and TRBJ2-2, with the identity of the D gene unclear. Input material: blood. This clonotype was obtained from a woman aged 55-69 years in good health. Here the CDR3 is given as CASSLGVYGTDTGELFF. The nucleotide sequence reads TGTGCCAGCAGCTTAGGGGTGTACGGAACCGACACCGGGGAGCTGTTTTTT.